Here is one T cell receptor beta chain with its context. What it recognizes is unknown. This CDR3 region has 15 residues. CDR1 and CDR2 from the germline V gene are SGHTA and FQGNSA. Trimming left V 1 base short and J 3 bases short, with 13 bases between. The survey-level immunoSEQ assay was used. Repertoires were generated with immunoSEQ multiplex PCR, while TCRdb's copy carries only in-frame clones and drops some. The table lists 25,000 to 35,000 clones, roughly 80% of them singletons. This entry comes from a study of STAT5B mutations in CD4+ large granular lymphocyte leukemia. Study at large: Among healthy controls, a particular HLA allele went with more CDR3 'QG' motifs. Study-level findings and limits: CD4-sorted patient repertoires seemed more clonal than healthy CD4+ repertoires. 8/27 top patient clones versus 2/35 control clones were TRBV06-family.

Sequenced input: CD4+ T cells from blood buffy coats. The rearrangement links TRBV7-2 to TRBJ2-7, with D maybe TRBD1 (6 bases). The TCR originated in a human donor in good health. The CDR3 DNA sequence: TGTGCCAGCAGCTTAGTTGGTACAGGGATCTACGAGCAGTACTTC. It translates to CASSLVGTGIYEQYF.